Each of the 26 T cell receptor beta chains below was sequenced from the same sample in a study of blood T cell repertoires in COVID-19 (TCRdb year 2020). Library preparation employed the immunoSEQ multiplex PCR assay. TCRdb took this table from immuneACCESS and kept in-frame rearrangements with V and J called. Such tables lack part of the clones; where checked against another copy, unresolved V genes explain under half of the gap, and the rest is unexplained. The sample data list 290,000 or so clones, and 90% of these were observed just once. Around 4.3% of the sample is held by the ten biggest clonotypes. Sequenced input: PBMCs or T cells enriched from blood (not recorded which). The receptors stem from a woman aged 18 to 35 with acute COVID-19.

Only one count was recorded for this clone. The CDR3 coding sequence is TGTGCCAGCAGCTTCGCTGGACTAGCGGGAACCGGGGAGCTGTTTTTT. Protein: CASSFAGLAGTGELFF. The chain couples TRBV11-3 to TRBJ2-2, with 12 bases identical to TRBD2. This CDR3 contains 16 residues. Germline V lookup: CDR1 SGHNT, CDR2 YENEEA. Trimming removed 3 bases from V and 5 bases from J; junction bases left unmatched: 4.

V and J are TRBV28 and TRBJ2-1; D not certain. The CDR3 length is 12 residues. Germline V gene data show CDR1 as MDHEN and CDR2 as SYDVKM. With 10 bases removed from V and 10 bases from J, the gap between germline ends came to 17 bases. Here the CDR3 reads CATASSRREQFF. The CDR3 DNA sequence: TGTGCCACTGCCTCATCCCGCCGGGAGCAGTTCTTC.

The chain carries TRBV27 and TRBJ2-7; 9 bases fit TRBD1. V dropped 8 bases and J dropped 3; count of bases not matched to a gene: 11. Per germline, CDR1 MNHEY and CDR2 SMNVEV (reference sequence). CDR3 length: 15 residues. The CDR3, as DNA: TGTGCCAGCGGAAGGGGGACAGGGAACTTCTACGAGCAGTACTTC. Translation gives CASGRGTGNFYEQYF.

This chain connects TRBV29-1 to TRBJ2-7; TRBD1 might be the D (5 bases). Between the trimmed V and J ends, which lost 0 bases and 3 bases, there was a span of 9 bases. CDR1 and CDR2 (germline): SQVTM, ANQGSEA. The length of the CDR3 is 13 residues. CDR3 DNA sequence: TGCAGCGTTGAAGAGGGGCCGGTCTACGAGCAGTACTTC. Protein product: CSVEEGPVYEQYF.

The CDR3 nucleotides are TGTGCCAGCAGTGACCTGGGACTAGCGGGAGATACGCAGTATTTT. The encoded protein is CASSDLGLAGDTQYF. This rearrangement joins TRBV6-4 to TRBJ2-3, with TRBD2 matching 12 bases. CDR3 size: 15 residues. Germline CDR1 is MRHNA and CDR2 is SNTAGT. Unmatched junction bases numbered 2, after V lost 2 bases and J lost 5 bases.

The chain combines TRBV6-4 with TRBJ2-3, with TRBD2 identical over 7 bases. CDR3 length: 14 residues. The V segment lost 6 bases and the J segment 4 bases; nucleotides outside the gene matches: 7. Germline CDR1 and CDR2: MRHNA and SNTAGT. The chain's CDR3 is CASSAGVPADTQYF. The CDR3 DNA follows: TGTGCCAGCAGCGCGGGGGTACCCGCAGATACGCAGTATTTT.

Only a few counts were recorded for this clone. CDR3 loop: CASSLAGGGDTQYF. CDR3 DNA: TGTGCCAGCAGCTTAGCGGGAGGCGGGGATACGCAGTATTTT. This sequence joins TRBV7-2 and TRBJ2-3; weak D call: TRBD2 (6 bases). Per the germline V gene, CDR1 is SGHTA and CDR2 is FQGNSA. There are 14 residues in the CDR3. The V end was cut by 0 bases, the J end by 6 bases, with 10 bases between.

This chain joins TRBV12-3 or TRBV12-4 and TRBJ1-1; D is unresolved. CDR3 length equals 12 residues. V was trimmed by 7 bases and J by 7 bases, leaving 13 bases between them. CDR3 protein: CASKARGGEAFF. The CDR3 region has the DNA TGTGCCAGCAAGGCCCGCGGAGGTGAAGCTTTCTTT.

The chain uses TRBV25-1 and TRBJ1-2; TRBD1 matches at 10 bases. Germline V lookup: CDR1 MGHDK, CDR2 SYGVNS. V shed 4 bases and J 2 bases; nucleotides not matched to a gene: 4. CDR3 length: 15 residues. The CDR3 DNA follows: TGTGCCAGCAGTGCCGCGGGACAGGGGAACTATGGCTACACCTTC. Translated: CASSAAGQGNYGYTF.

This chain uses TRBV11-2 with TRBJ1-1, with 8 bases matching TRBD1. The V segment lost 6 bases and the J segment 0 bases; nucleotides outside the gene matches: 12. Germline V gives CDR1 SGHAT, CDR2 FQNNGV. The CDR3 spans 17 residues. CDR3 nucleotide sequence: TGTGCCAGCAGTATGCGCATTGGACAGGGTGTGAACACTGAAGCTTTCTTT. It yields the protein CASSMRIGQGVNTEAFF.

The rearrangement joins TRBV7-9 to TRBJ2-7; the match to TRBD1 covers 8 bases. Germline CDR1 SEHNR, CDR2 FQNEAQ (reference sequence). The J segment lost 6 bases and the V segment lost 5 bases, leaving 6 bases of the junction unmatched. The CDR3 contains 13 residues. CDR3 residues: CASSPATGAEQYF. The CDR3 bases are TGTGCCAGCAGCCCCGCGACAGGGGCCGAGCAGTACTTC. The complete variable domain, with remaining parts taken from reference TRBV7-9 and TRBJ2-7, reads DTGVSQNPRHKITKRGQNVTFRCDPISEHNRLYWYRQTLGQGPEFLTYFQNEAQLEKSRLLSDRFSAERPKGSFSTLEIQRTEQGDSAMYLCASSPATGAEQYFGPGTRLTVT.

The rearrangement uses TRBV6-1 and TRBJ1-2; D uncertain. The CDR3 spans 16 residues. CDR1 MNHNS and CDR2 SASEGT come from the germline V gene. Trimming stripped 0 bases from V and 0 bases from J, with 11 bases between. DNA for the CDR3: TGTGCCAGCAGTGAAGCGGTTCGGGGTGCTAACTATGGCTACACCTTC. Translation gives CASSEAVRGANYGYTF.

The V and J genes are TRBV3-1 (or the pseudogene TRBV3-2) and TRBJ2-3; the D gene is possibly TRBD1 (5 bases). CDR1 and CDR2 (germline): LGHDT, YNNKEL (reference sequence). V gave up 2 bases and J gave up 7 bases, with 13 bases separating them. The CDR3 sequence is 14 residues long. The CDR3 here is CASSQMDNLYTQYF. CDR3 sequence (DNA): TGTGCCAGCAGCCAAATGGACAACCTCTATACGCAGTATTTT.

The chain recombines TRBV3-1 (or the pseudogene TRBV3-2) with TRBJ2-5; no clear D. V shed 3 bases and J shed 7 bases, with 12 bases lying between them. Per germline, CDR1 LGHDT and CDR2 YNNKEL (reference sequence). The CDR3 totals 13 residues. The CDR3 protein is CASSHQPTTTQYF. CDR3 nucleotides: TGTGCCAGCAGCCACCAACCAACAACGACCCAGTACTTC.

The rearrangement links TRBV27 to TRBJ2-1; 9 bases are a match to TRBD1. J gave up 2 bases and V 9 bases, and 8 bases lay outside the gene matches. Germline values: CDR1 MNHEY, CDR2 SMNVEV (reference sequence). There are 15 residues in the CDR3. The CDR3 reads CASYRDRGTYNEQFF. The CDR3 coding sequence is TGTGCCAGTTACCGAGACAGGGGGACCTACAATGAGCAGTTCTTC.

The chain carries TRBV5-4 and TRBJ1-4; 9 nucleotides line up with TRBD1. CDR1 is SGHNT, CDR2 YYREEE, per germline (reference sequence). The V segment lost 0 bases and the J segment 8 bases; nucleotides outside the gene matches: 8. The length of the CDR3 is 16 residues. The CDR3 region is CASSLEKGQGREKLFF. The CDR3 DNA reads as TGTGCCAGCAGCTTGGAAAAGGGACAGGGTAGGGAAAAACTGTTTTTT.

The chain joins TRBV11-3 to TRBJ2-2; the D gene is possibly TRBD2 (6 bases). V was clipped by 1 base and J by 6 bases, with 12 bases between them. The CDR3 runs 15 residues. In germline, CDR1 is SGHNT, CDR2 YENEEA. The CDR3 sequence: CASSLVGGSSGELFF. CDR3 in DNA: TGTGCCAGCAGCTTAGTTGGAGGGTCGTCCGGGGAGCTGTTTTTT.

The CDR3 region is CASSYRIDTEAFF. The CDR3 DNA sequence: TGTGCCAGCAGTTACCGAATAGACACTGAAGCTTTCTTT. The chain links TRBV6-2 or TRBV6-3 to TRBJ1-1; no definite D call. This CDR3 contains 13 residues. Per the germline V gene, CDR1 is MNHEY and CDR2 is SVGEGT. With 2 bases removed from V and 3 bases from J, the gap between germline ends came to 7 bases.

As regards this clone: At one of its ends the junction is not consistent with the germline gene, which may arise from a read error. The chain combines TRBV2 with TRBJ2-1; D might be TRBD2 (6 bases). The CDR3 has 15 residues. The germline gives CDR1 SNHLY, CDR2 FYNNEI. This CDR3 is CASREGDWNYNEQFF. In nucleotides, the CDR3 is TGTGCCAGCAGGGAAGGGGACTGGAACTACAATGAGCAGTTCTTC.

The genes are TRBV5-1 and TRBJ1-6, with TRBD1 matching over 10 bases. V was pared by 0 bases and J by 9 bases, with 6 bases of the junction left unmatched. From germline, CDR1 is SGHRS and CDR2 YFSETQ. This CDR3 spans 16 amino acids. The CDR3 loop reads CASSLGQGAILSPLHF. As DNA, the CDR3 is TGCGCCAGCAGCTTGGGACAGGGGGCGATTCTTTCACCCCTCCACTTT.

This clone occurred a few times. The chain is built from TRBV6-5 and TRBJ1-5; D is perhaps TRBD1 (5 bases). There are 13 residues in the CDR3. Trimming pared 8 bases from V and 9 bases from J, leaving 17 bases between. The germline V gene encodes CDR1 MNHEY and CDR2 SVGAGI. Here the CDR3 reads CASQRTGEGPQHF. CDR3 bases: TGTGCCAGCCAAAGGACGGGGGAAGGGCCCCAGCATTTT.

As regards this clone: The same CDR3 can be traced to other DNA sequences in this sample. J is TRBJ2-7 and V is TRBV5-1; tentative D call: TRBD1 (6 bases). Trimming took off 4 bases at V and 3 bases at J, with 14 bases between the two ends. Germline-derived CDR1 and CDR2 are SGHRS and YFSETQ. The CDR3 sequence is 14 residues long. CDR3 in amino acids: CASSLTTGSYEQYF. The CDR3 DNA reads TGCGCCAGCAGCCTAACAACAGGGAGCTACGAGCAGTACTTC.

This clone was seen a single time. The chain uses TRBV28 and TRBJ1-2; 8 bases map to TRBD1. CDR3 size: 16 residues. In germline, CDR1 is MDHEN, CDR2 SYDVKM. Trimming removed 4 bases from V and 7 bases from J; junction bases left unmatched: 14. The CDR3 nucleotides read TGTGCCAGCAGTTCTGCAGGGGGCAGGGACTTAAGTGGCTACACCTTC. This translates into CASSSAGGRDLSGYTF.

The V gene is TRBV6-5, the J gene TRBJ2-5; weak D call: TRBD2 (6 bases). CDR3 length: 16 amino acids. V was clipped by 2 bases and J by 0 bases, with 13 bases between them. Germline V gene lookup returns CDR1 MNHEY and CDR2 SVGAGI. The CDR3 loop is CASSYRLAEYQETQYF. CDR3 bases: TGTGCCAGCAGTTACCGTTTAGCGGAGTACCAAGAGACCCAGTACTTC.

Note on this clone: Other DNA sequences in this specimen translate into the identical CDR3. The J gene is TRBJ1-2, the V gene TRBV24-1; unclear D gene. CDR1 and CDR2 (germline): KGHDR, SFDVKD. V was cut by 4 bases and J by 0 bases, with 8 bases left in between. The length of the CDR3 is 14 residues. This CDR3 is CATSEPTTNYGYTF. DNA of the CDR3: TGTGCCACCAGTGAACCGACAACTAACTATGGCTACACCTTC.

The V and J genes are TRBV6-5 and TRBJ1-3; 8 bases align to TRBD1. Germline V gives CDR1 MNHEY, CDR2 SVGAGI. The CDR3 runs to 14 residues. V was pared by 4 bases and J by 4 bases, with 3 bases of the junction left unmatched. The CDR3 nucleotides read TGTGCCAGCAGTTTACAGGGGGGCGGAAACACCATATATTTT. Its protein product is CASSLQGGGNTIYF.